The 15 T cell receptor beta chains below all came from one sample that was sequenced in a study of cytomegalovirus exposure and HLA in healthy donors. 13 Jbeta primers and 60 Vbeta primers were used for the PCR. Assay used: immunoSEQ multiplex PCR; TCRdb lists only in-frame clones, some missing. The sample contains about 190,000 clones, roughly four fifths of which appear only once. Sequenced: PBMCs. All receptors come from a woman aged 30 to 39 in good health and CMV-seropositive.

There are a few counts of this clone. The chain couples TRBV6-1 to TRBJ1-3; D remains ambiguous. The CDR3 extends over 11 amino acids. The germline gives CDR1 MNHNS, CDR2 SASEGT. With 8 bases removed from V and 4 bases from J, the gap between germline ends came to 6 bases. The CDR3 is CASGLGNTIYF. The CDR3 DNA reads TGTGCCAGCGGCTTGGGAAACACCATATATTTT.

This chain connects TRBV6-1 to TRBJ2-6, with a tentative D call TRBD2 (6 bases). Germline assignment: CDR1 MNHNS and CDR2 SASEGT. The CDR3 loop spans 18 amino acids. Trimming shortened V by 3 bases and J by 0 bases, and 15 bases separated the two germline ends. The CDR3 DNA reads TGTGCCAGCAGTGATAAATTCGCGGGGAGCTCTGGGGCCAACGTCCTGACTTTC. It specifies CASSDKFAGSSGANVLTF.

J is TRBJ2-3 and V is TRBV11-1; the match to TRBD1 covers 7 bases. The CDR3 length is 15 residues. Germline CDR1 SGHAT, CDR2 FQDESV (reference sequence). V shed 6 bases and J 1 base; nucleotides not matched to a gene: 7. CDR3 amino acids: CASSRRTGGTDTQYF. In DNA form, the CDR3 reads TGTGCCAGCAGTCGTCGGACAGGTGGCACAGATACGCAGTATTTT.

This clone was counted a few times. The rearrangement joins TRBV4-2 to TRBJ2-1, with 11 positions matching TRBD2. The CDR3 has 15 amino acids. The V gene's germline CDR1 is LGHNA and CDR2 YNFKEQ. The junction had 1 base not matched to a gene; V was cut back by 4 bases and J by 2 bases. The CDR3: CASSLTSGTYNEQFF. The DNA for the CDR3 is TGTGCCAGCAGCCTGACTAGCGGGACCTACAATGAGCAGTTCTTC.

This sequence joins TRBV19 and TRBJ1-6, with 12 bases lining up with TRBD1. The germline V gene has CDR1 LNHDA and CDR2 SQIVND (reference sequence). Trimming cost V 4 bases and J 11 bases; bases outside gene matches: 12. The CDR3 is made up of 17 amino acids. The CDR3 region is CASSTFRDRGLDAPLHF. In DNA, the CDR3 is TGTGCCAGTAGTACTTTCCGGGACAGGGGGCTTGATGCACCCCTCCACTTT.

This clone has a single count. The rearrangement links TRBV18 to TRBJ1-1, with TRBD1 identical over 7 bases. The CDR3 spans 14 residues. Germline V gene data show CDR1 as KGHSH and CDR2 as LQKENI. The trim removed 3 bases at V and 0 bases at J, leaving 1 base unmatched. The chain's CDR3 is CASSPDRMNTEAFF. The DNA for the CDR3 is TGTGCCAGCTCACCGGACAGGATGAACACTGAAGCTTTCTTT.

This chain links TRBV5-1 with TRBJ2-7; D gene unclear. The CDR3 extends over 14 amino acids. Trimming stripped 6 bases from V and 2 bases from J, with 15 bases between. Per the germline V gene, CDR1 is SGHRS and CDR2 is YFSETQ. CDR3 bases: TGCGCCAGCAACCCCCTAGATAGCCCCTACGAGCAGTACTTC. It codes for CASNPLDSPYEQYF.

In its sample, this clone was seen a few times. The chain carries TRBV18 and TRBJ2-1; possibly TRBD2 for D (6 bases). CDR3 length equals 13 residues. CDR1 and CDR2 (germline): KGHSH, LQKENI. V was clipped by 6 bases and J by 4 bases, with 10 bases between them. Here the CDR3 reads CASSGSLYNEQFF. CDR3 sequence (DNA): TGTGCCAGCTCCGGGAGCTTGTACAATGAGCAGTTCTTC. Combining the CDR3 with reference TRBV18 and TRBJ2-1 gives the whole variable domain NAGVMQNPRHLVRRRGQEARLRCSPMKGHSHVYWYRQLPEEGLKFMVYLQKENIIDESGMPKERFSAEFPKEGPSILRIQQVVRGDSAAYFCASSGSLYNEQFFGPGTRLTVL.

Points on this clone: One end of the junction varies from germline; a read error may be responsible. The chain combines TRBV14 with TRBJ2-4; 11 nucleotides agree with TRBD2. Germline V gene sequence: CDR1 SGHDN, CDR2 FVKESK. There are 15 residues in the CDR3. Here the CDR3 DNA reads TGTGCCTGCAGCCAAGATAGCGGGAGGGCTGACATTCAGTACTTC. This encodes CACSQDSGRADIQYF.

The chain uses TRBV14 and TRBJ1-5; 7 bases match TRBD1. Germline CDR1 is SGHDN and CDR2 is FVKESK. CDR3 length equals 16 residues. The ends lost 4 bases at V and 1 base at J; junction bases unmatched: 7. The CDR3 DNA sequence: TGTGCCAGCAGCCTTTCCCGGGACAGCAGCAATCAGCCCCAGCATTTT. Protein: CASSLSRDSSNQPQHF.

The rearrangement joins TRBV10-3 to TRBJ2-7, with D possibly matching TRBD2 (5 bases). CDR3 length equals 13 residues. V was pared by 4 bases and J by 0 bases, with 7 bases between. Germline CDR1 reads ENHRY; CDR2 reads SYGVKD. The CDR3 loop is CAISGTVSYEQYF. CDR3 nucleotide sequence: TGTGCCATCAGTGGGACTGTCTCCTACGAGCAGTACTTC.

The chain joins TRBV4-1 to TRBJ2-5; TRBD1 aligns across 9 bases. The germline V gene has CDR1 MGHRA and CDR2 YSYEKL. The J segment lost 1 base and the V segment lost 3 bases, leaving 9 bases of the junction unmatched. The CDR3 runs 17 residues. The CDR3 spells CASSHVRGTGIQETQYF. Here the CDR3 DNA reads TGCGCCAGCAGCCATGTCCGGGGGACAGGGATCCAAGAGACCCAGTACTTC.

This clone was detected only once. The gene calls are TRBV6-6 and TRBJ1-5; D is unresolved. The CDR3 loop spans 14 amino acids. Trimming took off 2 bases at V and 7 bases at J, with 12 bases between the two ends. CDR1 and CDR2 (germline): MNHNY, SVGAGI (reference sequence). The CDR3 nucleotides read TGTGCCAGCAGTTACGGTGGGAGCGGGCAGCCCCAGCATTTT. The encoded protein is CASSYGGSGQPQHF.

The chain has TRBV9 and TRBJ2-3; the match to TRBD2 covers 11 bases. CDR1 SGDLS and CDR2 YYNGEE come from the germline V gene. The V and J ends lost 4 bases and 8 bases, in that order; junction bases with no gene match: 21. The length of the CDR3 is 19 residues. The CDR3 bases are TGTGCCAGCAGCCCCGGGACTAGCGGCAACTCCTGGGGCATGTTTACGCAGTATTTT. This gives the protein CASSPGTSGNSWGMFTQYF.

About this clone itself: This is likely a read error, given that the CDR3 carries no conserved phenylalanine or tryptophan at its end. This chain connects TRBV6-6 to TRBJ1-2; no firm D call. This CDR3 region has 12 residues. Looked up from germline, CDR1 is MNHNY and CDR2 is SVGAGI (reference sequence). V was clipped by 6 bases and J by 3 bases, with 8 bases between them. The CDR3 region has the DNA TGTGCCAGCAGCCGCCAAGACTATGGCTACACCCTC. This codes for CASSRQDYGYTL.